The present entry profiles one TCR beta chain with its context. This specimen belongs to a study of graft-versus-host responses after intestinal transplantation. At the level of the study: Isolated intestinal, liver-intestinal, or multivisceral transplants had been given to the recipients. Induction with anti-thymocyte globulin, then tacrolimus and steroids for around three years, was given to all recipients.

Germline values: CDR1 PRHDT, CDR2 FYEKMQ (reference sequence). Trimming cost V 5 bases and J 0 bases, with 11 bases left between them. There are 15 residues in the CDR3. Sequencing used immunoSEQ multiplex PCR; TCRdb keeps in-frame clones, though not all of them. The sample includes 35,000 to 45,000 clones, approximately 93% of them seen just once. This sequence was found in a human patient who received an intestinal transplant, so some T cells may come from the graft donor. The sequenced sample was PBMCs, obtained 700 to 850 days after intestinal transplantation. The chain joins TRBV13 to TRBJ1-3; D is ambiguous. The CDR3 DNA is TGTGCCAGCAGCGGGGTGATGGACTCTGGAAACACCATATATTTT. This encodes CASSGVMDSGNTIYF. The entire variable domain, with the rest obtained from reference TRBV13 and TRBJ1-3, is as follows: AAGVIQSPRHLIKEKRETATLKCYPIPRHDTVYWYQQGPGQDPQFLISFYEKMQSDKGSIPDRFSAQQFSDYHSELNMSSLELGDSALYFCASSGVMDSGNTIYFGEGSWLTVV.